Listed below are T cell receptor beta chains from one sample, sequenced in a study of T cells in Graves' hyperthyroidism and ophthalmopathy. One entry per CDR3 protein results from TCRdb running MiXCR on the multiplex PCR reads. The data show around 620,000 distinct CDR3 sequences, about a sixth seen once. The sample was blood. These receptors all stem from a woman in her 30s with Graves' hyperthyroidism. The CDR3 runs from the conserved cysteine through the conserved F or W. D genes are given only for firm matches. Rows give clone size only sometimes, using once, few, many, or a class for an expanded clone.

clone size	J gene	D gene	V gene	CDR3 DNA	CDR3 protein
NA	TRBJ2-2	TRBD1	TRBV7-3	TGTGCCAGCAGCCGACAGGGACACGGGGAGCTGTTTTTT	CASSRQGHGELFF
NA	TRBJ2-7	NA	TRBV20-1	TGCAGTGCTTCTACTCAGGGGGAGCAGTACTTC	CSASTQGEQYF
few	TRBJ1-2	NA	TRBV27	TGTGCCAGCAGCCAACGGACGGATTTATATGGCTACACCTTC	CASSQRTDLYGYTF
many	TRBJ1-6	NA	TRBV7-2	TGTGCCAGCAGCTCAGGCAGATCAGGGCTCGATAATTCACCCCTCCACTTT	CASSSGRSGLDNSPLHF
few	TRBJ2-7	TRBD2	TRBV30	TGTGCCTGGAGACCGGGACTAGCGGGACTCTACGAGCAGTACTTC	CAWRPGLAGLYEQYF
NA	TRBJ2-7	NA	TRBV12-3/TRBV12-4	TGTGCCAGCAGTTTACGGCCGACCGCCACCTACGAGCAGTACTTC	CASSLRPTATYEQYF
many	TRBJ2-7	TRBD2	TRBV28	TGTGCCAGCAGTTTTGATCTGACTCCGGGACAGGGGACTAGCGGGGGATCCTACGAGCAGTACTTC	CASSFDLTPGQGTSGGSYEQYF
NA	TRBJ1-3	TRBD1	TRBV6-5	TGTGCCAGCAGTTACTCAAGTAGGACAGGAGCTGGAAACACCATATATTTT	CASSYSSRTGAGNTIYF
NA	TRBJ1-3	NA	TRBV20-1	TGCAGTGCCCCAACGCCGAGTCCCGGAAACACCATATATTTT	CSAPTPSPGNTIYF
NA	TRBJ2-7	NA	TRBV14	TGTGCCAGCAGCCCCTACGGACCGCGCTCCTACGAGCAGTACTTC	CASSPYGPRSYEQYF
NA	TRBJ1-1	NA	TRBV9	TGTGCCAGCAGCGATTTACAGACTCTGAACACTGAAGCTTTCTTT	CASSDLQTLNTEAFF
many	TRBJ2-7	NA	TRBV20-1	TGCAGTGCTAGGCCAGGACTGACCTACGAGCAGTACTTC	CSARPGLTYEQYF
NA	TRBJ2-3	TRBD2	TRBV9	TGTGCCAGCAGCAGGAGCGGGGCGGGAGACACAGATACGCAGTATTTT	CASSRSGAGDTDTQYF
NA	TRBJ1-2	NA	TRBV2	TGTGCCAGCAGTGAAGCGGGGGCCGCAGGGAGCGGCTACACCTTC	CASSEAGAAGSGYTF
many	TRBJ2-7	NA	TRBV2	TGTGCCAGCAGTGAAGCCCGAGGTCCTTACTACGAGCAGTACTTC	CASSEARGPYYEQYF
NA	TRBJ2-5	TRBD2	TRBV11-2	TGTGCCAGCAGCATGGGGACTACAGCAAGGACCCAGTACTTC	CASSMGTTARTQYF
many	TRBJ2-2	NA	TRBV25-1	TGTGCCAGCAGTGAATCGTCAAGATACACCGGGGAGCTGTTTTTT	CASSESSRYTGELFF
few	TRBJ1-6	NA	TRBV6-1	TGTGCCAGCAGTGTACAGGCTGGAGATATTAATTCACCCCTCCACTTT	CASSVQAGDINSPLHF
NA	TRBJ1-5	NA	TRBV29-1	TGCAGCGTAAAGGACGGGAGCAATCAGCCCCAGCATTTT	CSVKDGSNQPQHF
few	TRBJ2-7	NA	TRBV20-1	TGCAGTGCTAGAGATGTACAATTATACGAGCAGTACTTC	CSARDVQLYEQYF
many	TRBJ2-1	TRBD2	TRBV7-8	TGTGCCAGCAGCTTAGATTTCCTAGCGGGAGGCGATGAGCAGTTCTTC	CASSLDFLAGGDEQFF
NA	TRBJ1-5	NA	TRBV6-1	TGTGCCAGCAGTGAATGGACCGTATATAGCAATCAGCCCCAGCATTTT	CASSEWTVYSNQPQHF
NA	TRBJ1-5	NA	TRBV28	TGTGCCAGCAGTACGGACGGATATCAGCCCCAGCATTTT	CASSTDGYQPQHF
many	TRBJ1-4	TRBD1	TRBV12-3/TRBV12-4	TGTGCCAGCAGCTTGGGGACAGGCGACGCAACTAATGAAAAACTGTTTTTT	CASSLGTGDATNEKLFF
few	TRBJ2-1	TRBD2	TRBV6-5	TGTGCCAGCAGTTACACTAGCGGGAGGTCCAATGAGCAGTTCTTC	CASSYTSGRSNEQFF